This TCR beta chain was observed in a study of T-cell memory formation after mild COVID-19. The study's findings and limits: Day 15 to 85 contractors were CD4/CD8 balanced; later expanders leaned CD4+. Within pre-infection memory, some responding clones were found, suggesting cross-reactive memory joined. CD4+ contracting clones were mainly CM and EM; CD8+ ones, EMRA.

The CDR3 length is 11 residues. Germline CDR1 and CDR2: SGDLS and YYNGEE. The germline V and J ends were trimmed by 7 bases and 6 bases, with 10 bases remaining between them. A few counts support this clonotype. Its antigen is unidentified. TCRdb called the 5' RACE reads again in MiXCR, with one record for every CDR3 protein. Among about 150,000 distinct CDR3 sequences, roughly a quarter were seen once, and the ten largest hold roughly 25%. The TCR sequence derives from an adult woman who had mild COVID-19 (a few samples of this study predate the infection). Cell type and time point are not known. Source material: PBMCs or a T cell subset sorted from them (not recorded which). This chain connects TRBV9 to TRBJ1-2, with D uncertain. The CDR3 coding sequence is TGTGCCAGCGGCCGTCGAGATGGCTACACCTTC. Translation gives CASGRRDGYTF. The entire variable domain, with the rest obtained from reference TRBV9 and TRBJ1-2, is as follows: DSGVTQTPKHLITATGQRVTLRCSPRSGDLSVYWYQQSLDQGLQFLIQYYNGEERAKGNILERFSAQQFPDLHSELNLSSLELGDSALYFCASGRRDGYTFGSGTRLTVV.